This is a list of T cell receptor beta chains from one sample in a study of blood T cells in healthy people across ages. Each CDR3 protein is one row after TCRdb ran MiXCR on the 5' RACE reads. The data contain hundreds of thousands of distinct CDR3 sequences, about 52% of them singletons. Source material: blood. These receptors all stem from a woman between 55 and 75 years old in good health. Each CDR3 is given with its conserved first and last residue. A D gene is named only where the DNA matches it firmly. Expanded clones are given a class, and other clones once, few, many or no size at all.

>.|TRBV6-2/TRBV6-3|.|TRBJ2-4
TGTGCCAGCAGTTACTCAACAGGGCCTGGGGCCAAAAACATTCAGTACTTC
CASSYSTGPGAKNIQYF
>few|TRBV7-2|TRBD2|TRBJ2-3
TGTGCCAGCAGCTTAGTCCCTAGCGGGAGCCCAGATACGCAGTATTTT
CASSLVPSGSPDTQYF
>.|TRBV7-3|TRBD2|TRBJ2-3
TGTGCCAGCAGCTTTAGCGGGGTCAACACAGATACGCAGTATTTT
CASSFSGVNTDTQYF
>.|TRBV10-3|.|TRBJ1-1
TGTGCCATCACTCTGACAGAAAGGACTGAAGCTTTCTTT
CAITLTERTEAFF
>.|TRBV4-3|.|TRBJ2-7
TGCGCCAGCAGCCAAGAAGCCAAACAGGGATACGAGCAGTACTTC
CASSQEAKQGYEQYF
>.|TRBV4-2|.|TRBJ1-2
TGTGCCAGCAGCCACCCACCGGGCAGGGCCTTTGATGGCTACACCTTC
CASSHPPGRAFDGYTF
>.|TRBV20-1|.|TRBJ1-2
TGCAGTGCTAGAGCTGGGTTCGACTATGGCTACACCTTC
CSARAGFDYGYTF
>.|TRBV7-9|TRBD1|TRBJ2-6
TGTGCCAGCAGCCAAACAGGGGACGCCGGGGCCAACGTCCTGACTTTC
CASSQTGDAGANVLTF
>.|TRBV20-1|.|TRBJ2-7
TGCAGTGCTAGTTTCGGAGGGAGCTCCTACGAGCAGTACTTC
CSASFGGSSYEQYF
>.|TRBV28|.|TRBJ1-1
TGTGCCAGCAGTTCCCAGGGGTTAAACACTGAAGCTTTCTTT
CASSSQGLNTEAFF
>.|TRBV27|.|TRBJ1-5
TGTGCCAGCAGTCCCTACCCCTTTCCGGGACGGAATCAGCCCCAGCATTTT
CASSPYPFPGRNQPQHF
>.|TRBV27|.|TRBJ2-4
TGTGCCAGCACCAAAGCGGCCTATCTAGCCAAAAACATTCAGTACTTC
CASTKAAYLAKNIQYF
>.|TRBV20-1|TRBD2|TRBJ2-3
TGCAGTGCTAGAGAGGCGGGAGGGGGCCCAGATACGCAGTATTTT
CSAREAGGGPDTQYF
>.|TRBV21-1|.|TRBJ1-6
TGTGCCAGCAGCAAAATCACGGGAAGGGATTCACCCCTCCACTTT
CASSKITGRDSPLHF
>few|TRBV29-1|TRBD1|TRBJ1-2
TGCAGCGTTGAAGATACTCCCGGGACAGACGACGGCTACACCTTC
CSVEDTPGTDDGYTF
>few|TRBV7-2|TRBD1|TRBJ1-2
TGTGCCAGCAGCAAAATCACAGGGGGCTATGGCTACACCTTC
CASSKITGGYGYTF
>.|TRBV6-2/TRBV6-3|TRBD2|TRBJ2-7
TGTGCCAGCAGTTACGGGGCTAGCGGGAGGTACTACGAGCAGTACTTC
CASSYGASGRYYEQYF
>.|TRBV10-3|.|TRBJ2-1
TGTGCCATCAGGGAGCCGGACCCCACCAATGAGCAGTTCTTC
CAIREPDPTNEQFF
>few|TRBV6-6|.|TRBJ2-2
TGTGCCAGCAGTTACAGGGAGCTGGCCGGGGAGCTGTTTTTT
CASSYRELAGELFF
>.|TRBV15|TRBD1|TRBJ2-1
TGTGCCACCAGCCGGGCCGGGACAGGGATGAGGAATGAGCAGTTCTTC
CATSRAGTGMRNEQFF